This T cell receptor (beta chain) was sequenced for a study of shared clonotypes between healthy human individuals. Comments on this clone: Other DNA sequences from this sample encode an identical CDR3 as well.

With 0 bases clipped from V and 7 bases from J, the junction kept 2 bases outside the gene matches. Germline V gives CDR1 SGHRS, CDR2 YFSETQ. The CDR3 loop spans 14 amino acids. CD45RA+ naive and CD45RA-negative memory subsets were separated from CD4+ cells. Repertoires were generated with immunoSEQ multiplex PCR, while TCRdb's copy carries only in-frame clones and drops some. Among under 1,100,000 clones listed, approximately 78% were seen once. The material sequenced was memory CD4+ T cells from PBMCs. Documented subset: CD45RA-negative fraction. The source is a man aged 18-30 years in good health. Some clones in this sample may be carry-over from other donors' samples. V usage is TRBV5-1 and J usage is TRBJ1-4; 8 bases agree with TRBD1. The CDR3, as DNA: TGCGCCAGCAGCTTGGGGACAGGGTCTGAAAAACTGTTTTTT. This translates into CASSLGTGSEKLFF.